This T cell receptor beta chain was sequenced during a study of spatial heterogeneity in lung cancer. Study background: Fewer alpha-chain than beta-chain sequences were consistently detected. TCR and UMI combinations that were unique each appeared, on average, more than ten times in raw reads.

The sample's time point: blood taken at disease recurrence. Without sorting, whole RNA was sequenced from tumor, nontumor lung or frozen PBMC. This clonotype was seen at least ten times. Being off target in a library aimed at alpha chains, this beta chain has a size of little meaning. Germline loops: CDR1 SNHLY, CDR2 FYNNEI. V lost 7 bases and J lost 0, with 9 bases in between. The CDR3 contains 14 residues. TCRdb independently ran MiXCR on the 5' RACE reads; one entry per CDR3 protein. In the table there are 7,500 to 10,000 distinct CDR3 sequences, approximately 3.6% of which are singletons. V and J are TRBV2 and TRBJ1-4; D uncertain. The receptor comes from a female donor with early-stage non-small cell lung cancer. Sequenced material: PBMCs, taken at recurrence. The CDR3: CASKRAATNEKLFF. Written as DNA, the CDR3 is TGTGCCAGCAAACGGGCTGCAACTAATGAAAAACTGTTTTTT.